This T cell receptor beta chain appears in the sequencing data of a study of T cell responses to AZD1222 COVID-19 vaccine. At the level of the study: The study pooled second doses at about 4 or about 12 weeks.

Generated by immunoSEQ multiplex PCR, the TCRdb table keeps only in-frame clones and is missing some. The top ten hold less than 9% of the sample, which has some 130,000 clones, over 75% seen once. Worth noting for this clone: Its specificity is not known.

Study results and limitations: Possibly, clonal diversity was underestimated; donors were largely white British and included more females.

The germline V gene has CDR1 LGHDT and CDR2 YNNKEL (reference sequence). V gave up 2 bases and J gave up 4 bases, with 17 bases separating them. The CDR3 runs to 16 residues. This TCR came from an adult in good health. The V gene is TRBV3-1 (or the pseudogene TRBV3-2), the J gene TRBJ2-5; unclear D gene. The sequencing used peripheral blood, collected on day 0 of AZD1222 vaccination. For the CDR3, the DNA is TGTGCCAGCAGCCAAACAGCCGCGCAGTACGGAGAGACCCAGTACTTC. Translation: CASSQTAAQYGETQYF.